This is a list of T cell receptor beta chains from one sample in a study of T cell changes during pregnancy in multiple sclerosis. The method was immunoSEQ multiplex PCR; TCRdb's version includes in-frame clones alone and lacks a portion of them. The data show tens of thousands of clones, approximately 90% seen once. Here the sequenced sample was peripheral blood, taken in the second trimester of pregnancy. All receptors come from a female donor in good health, enrolled as a control in a pregnancy study. Each CDR3 is given with its conserved first and last residue. The D gene is left open where the match is weak. Clone sizes are given selectively: once, few, many, or a class where the clone is expanded.

v_call,clone_size,j_call,d_call,cdr3_nt,cdr3_aa
TRBV5-4,.,TRBJ2-7,.,TGTGCCAGCAGCAATTACTTTACAGATTACGAGCAGTACTTC,CASSNYFTDYEQYF
TRBV6-5,.,TRBJ2-7,TRBD1,TGTGCCAGCGGGATTCCGGGACAGATCTACGAGCAGTACTTC,CASGIPGQIYEQYF
TRBV25-1,.,TRBJ1-2,.,TGTGCCAGCAGTGAATTATCCGATGGCTACACCTTC,CASSELSDGYTF
TRBV28,.,TRBJ2-3,TRBD2,TGTGCCAGCAGTTTAGGGGTTAGGGCGGGAGCCGGGAGCACAGATACGCAGTATTTT,CASSLGVRAGAGSTDTQYF
TRBV6-5,.,TRBJ1-2,.,TGTGCCAGCAGTAATGCAGTCGCTAACTATGGCTACACCTTC,CASSNAVANYGYTF
TRBV30,.,TRBJ1-2,.,TGTGCCTGGAGTTGGGGCCACTTC,CAWSWGHF
TRBV18,.,TRBJ1-2,TRBD1,TGTGCCAGCTCACCAAACGGACAGGGGGCGTACGGCTACACCTTC,CASSPNGQGAYGYTF
TRBV6-5,.,TRBJ1-1,TRBD1,TGTGCCAGCAGTTACATGGGACAGGGGTACACTGAAGCTTTCTTT,CASSYMGQGYTEAFF
TRBV29-1,.,TRBJ2-3,.,TGCAGCGTTGCCCCCGCAGATACGCAGTATTTT,CSVAPADTQYF
TRBV6-1,.,TRBJ2-1,TRBD2,TGTGCCAGTACCGCCCTAGCGGGAGTCGTCGATGAGCAGTTCTTC,CASTALAGVVDEQFF
TRBV28,.,TRBJ1-5,TRBD1,TGTGCCAGCAGTCTCTTCACAGGGGGGGGTCAGCCCCAGCATTTT,CASSLFTGGGQPQHF
TRBV7-9,.,TRBJ1-2,.,TGTGCCAGCAGCCCAGGTCGGGGTGTGATGGGGGGGCCAGAGGGCTACACCTTC,CASSPGRGVMGGPEGYTF
TRBV7-2,once,TRBJ2-5,.,TGTGCCAGCAGCCCCCTCGGCAGGACTAACGGGGAGACCCAGTACTTC,CASSPLGRTNGETQYF
TRBV6-6,.,TRBJ1-2,TRBD1,TGTGCCAGCAGTTACCCCGACAGGGTTGTCTATGGCTACACCTTC,CASSYPDRVVYGYTF
TRBV9,.,TRBJ1-6,.,TGTGCCAGCAGCGTGCAGGGTTCACCCCTCCACTTT,CASSVQGSPLHF
TRBV19,.,TRBJ2-7,.,TGTGCCAGCAGGTCGACAGACCACTACGAGCAGTACTTC,CASRSTDHYEQYF
TRBV19,.,TRBJ1-1,.,TGTGCCAGTACCTTCGCCCCCGGGACACGGGCTGGGGCTTTCTTT,CASTFAPGTRAGAFF
TRBV4-3,.,TRBJ1-3,.,TGCGCCAGCAGCCAACGCTCTGGAAACACCATATATTTT,CASSQRSGNTIYF
TRBV6-6,.,TRBJ1-1,.,TGTGCCAGCACAATTTCCAACACTGAAGCTTTCTTT,CASTISNTEAFF
TRBV28,.,TRBJ1-2,.,TGTGCCAGCAGTTCGTATCAGGGTTCCAACTATGGCTACACCTTC,CASSSYQGSNYGYTF
TRBV19,once,TRBJ2-7,.,TGTGCCAGTAGTTCGTCAACTAGCCCCCCGGACGAGCAGTACTTC,CASSSSTSPPDEQYF
TRBV18,.,TRBJ2-7,TRBD1,TGTGCCAGCTCAGGACAGGGATACGAGCAGTACTTC,CASSGQGYEQYF
TRBV6-1,.,TRBJ2-3,.,TGTGCCAGCAGCGAAGTAGCTTATCCCACAGATACGCAGTATTTT,CASSEVAYPTDTQYF
TRBV18,.,TRBJ2-5,.,TGTGCCAGCTCACCCTTGGCTGGCACCCAAGAGACCCAGTACTTC,CASSPLAGTQETQYF
TRBV6-4,once,TRBJ2-1,.,TGTGCCAGCAGTGAAGTCGTTACGGGAGCGTCTGAGCAGTTCTTC,CASSEVVTGASEQFF
TRBV5-6,once,TRBJ2-2,.,TGTGCCAGCAGCCCCGGAGGGGTAGCGAACACCGGGGAGCTGTTTTTT,CASSPGGVANTGELFF
TRBV4-1,.,TRBJ2-5,TRBD1,TGCGCCAGCAGCCAAGACCCGGACAGGCCTTTCCAGTACCCGGAGACCCAGTACTTC,CASSQDPDRPFQYPETQYF
TRBV6-1,.,TRBJ2-1,.,TGTGCCAGCAGCGGGAGTTATCTCAATGAGCAGTTCTTC,CASSGSYLNEQFF
TRBV29-1,.,TRBJ1-1,.,TGCAGCGTTGAAGACCCAGGGGATTTTGGTGAAGCTTTCTTT,CSVEDPGDFGEAFF
TRBV7-9,.,TRBJ2-7,TRBD2,TGTGCCAGCAGCTTAGGTCTAGCGGGAGGGCACGAGCAGTACTTC,CASSLGLAGGHEQYF
TRBV5-4,.,TRBJ2-7,.,TGTGCCAGCAGCCCGTGGCTGACCTACGAGCAGTACTTC,CASSPWLTYEQYF
TRBV6-4,.,TRBJ2-1,TRBD2,TGTGCCAGCAGTGACGGGACTAGCAGCAATGAGCAGTTCTTC,CASSDGTSSNEQFF
TRBV13,.,TRBJ2-7,TRBD1,TGTGCCAGCAGCTGCACCCGGGACAGCATTACCTACGAGCAGTACTTC,CASSCTRDSITYEQYF
TRBV19,.,TRBJ2-3,.,TGTGCCAGTAGTATCGCTGCACTTAGCGGTACTAGCACAGATACGCAGTATTTT,CASSIAALSGTSTDTQYF
TRBV5-1,.,TRBJ2-6,.,TGCGCCAGCAGCGAAGGGGCGGAGGGGGCCAACGTCCTGACTTTC,CASSEGAEGANVLTF
TRBV7-9,.,TRBJ1-1,.,TGTGCCAGCAGCCCAGGGAGGGGAATGAACACTGAAGCTTTCTTT,CASSPGRGMNTEAFF
TRBV5-4,.,TRBJ1-1,TRBD1,TGTGCCAGCAGCTTGGCCTACAGGGGCGACACTGAAGCTTTCTTT,CASSLAYRGDTEAFF
TRBV6-5,.,TRBJ2-1,TRBD1,TGTGCCAGCAGTCGAAAGGGGACAGGGGGCTATGAGCAGTTCTTC,CASSRKGTGGYEQFF
TRBV5-1,.,TRBJ2-1,TRBD2,TGCGCCAGCAGCCTGAAGGGCGGGAGTTCAGATGAGCAGTTCTTC,CASSLKGGSSDEQFF
TRBV2,.,TRBJ2-7,.,TGTGCCAGCAGTCTAACAGTTAGGATCTACGAGCAGTACTTC,CASSLTVRIYEQYF
TRBV7-9,.,TRBJ2-1,.,TGTGCCAGCAGCTTAGAAGCGTTTTCCTACAATGAGCAGTTCTTC,CASSLEAFSYNEQFF
TRBV28,.,TRBJ2-7,TRBD2,TGTGCCAGCAGCTCCGGGGGGGGATCCTACGAGCAGTACTTC,CASSSGGGSYEQYF
TRBV28,.,TRBJ2-2,.,TGTGCCAGCAGTTTAGGGGGCTCGGACACCGGGGAGCTGTTTTTT,CASSLGGSDTGELFF
TRBV6-5,.,TRBJ2-1,.,TGTGCCACCGGGACACCTTCCTACAATGAGCAGTTCTTC,CATGTPSYNEQFF
TRBV11-3,.,TRBJ2-7,.,TGTGCCAGCAGCCTAGGGGGGGTCTACGAGCAGTACTTC,CASSLGGVYEQYF
TRBV29-1,.,TRBJ1-4,TRBD1,TGCAGCGCGTCCGGGACAGCTAATGAAAAACTGTTTTTT,CSASGTANEKLFF
TRBV6-1,.,TRBJ2-1,TRBD2,TGTGCCAGTTCTCAGCGGGAGTTTAAGTACAATGAGCAGTTCTTC,CASSQREFKYNEQFF
TRBV5-6,.,TRBJ1-5,.,TGTGCCAGCAGCTTGGGGGCAGGCCGGCAGCCCCAGCATTTT,CASSLGAGRQPQHF
TRBV9,once,TRBJ1-1,TRBD1,TGTGCCAGCAGCGGGGGACAGGGGACGAACACTGAAGCTTTCTTT,CASSGGQGTNTEAFF
TRBV10-3,.,TRBJ2-2,.,TGTGCCATCAGTGGGACAGCCCCCGGGGAGCTGTTTTTT,CAISGTAPGELFF
TRBV6-1,.,TRBJ1-2,TRBD1,TGTGCCAGCAGTGAAGCAGGGGGCAATGGCTACACCTTC,CASSEAGGNGYTF
TRBV29-1,.,TRBJ1-2,.,TGCAGCGTGACACCGGGAAACTATGGCTACACCTTC,CSVTPGNYGYTF
TRBV12-5,.,TRBJ2-1,TRBD2,TGTGCTAGTGGTTTGGGGCTAGCGGGAGGAGGGCAGTTCTTC,CASGLGLAGGGQFF
TRBV4-2,.,TRBJ1-4,TRBD1,TGTGCCAGCAGCCAAGAGGGAACAGGGGGGAGTGAAAAACTGTTTTTT,CASSQEGTGGSEKLFF